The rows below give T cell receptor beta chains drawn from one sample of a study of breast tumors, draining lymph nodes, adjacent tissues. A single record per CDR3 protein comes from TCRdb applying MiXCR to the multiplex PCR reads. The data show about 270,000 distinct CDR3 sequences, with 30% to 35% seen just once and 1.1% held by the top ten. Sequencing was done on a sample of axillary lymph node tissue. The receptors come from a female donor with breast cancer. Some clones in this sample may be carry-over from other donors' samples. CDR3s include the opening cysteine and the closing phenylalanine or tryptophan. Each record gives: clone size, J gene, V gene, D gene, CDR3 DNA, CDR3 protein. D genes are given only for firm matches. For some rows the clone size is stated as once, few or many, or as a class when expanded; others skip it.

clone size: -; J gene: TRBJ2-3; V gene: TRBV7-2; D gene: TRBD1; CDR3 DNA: TGTGCCAGCAGCTGCCGGGACAGGGGGCGGGGGAGGCAGTATTTT; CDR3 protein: CASSCRDRGRGRQYF
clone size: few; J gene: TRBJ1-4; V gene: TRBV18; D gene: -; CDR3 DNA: TGTGCCAGCTCACCGGGGCGGGATGAAAAACTGTTTTTT; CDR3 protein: CASSPGRDEKLFF
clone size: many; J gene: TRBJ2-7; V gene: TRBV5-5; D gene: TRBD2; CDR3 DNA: TGTGCCAGCAGCTTGCTACCGGCGGGGGGGGAGCCCCTCTACGAGCAGTACTTC; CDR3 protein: CASSLLPAGGEPLYEQYF
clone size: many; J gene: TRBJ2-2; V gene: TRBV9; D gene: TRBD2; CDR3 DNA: TGTGCCAGCAGCGTAGACGGCGGGAGGGGGAACACCGGGGAGCTGTTTTTT; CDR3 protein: CASSVDGGRGNTGELFF
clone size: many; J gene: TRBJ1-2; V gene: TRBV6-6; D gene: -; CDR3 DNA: TGTGCCAGCAGCCCCGACAGACAGCGTGGCTACACCTTC; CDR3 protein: CASSPDRQRGYTF
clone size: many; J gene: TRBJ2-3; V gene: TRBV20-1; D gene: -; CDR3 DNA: TGCAGCGGCTCGGGGGACAGCTTACTGGATACGCAGTATTTT; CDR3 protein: CSGSGDSLLDTQYF
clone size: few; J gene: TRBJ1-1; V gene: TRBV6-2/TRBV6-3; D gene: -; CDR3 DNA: TGTGCCAGCAGGGACCTTCTGGGAACTGAAGCTTTCTTT; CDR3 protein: CASRDLLGTEAFF
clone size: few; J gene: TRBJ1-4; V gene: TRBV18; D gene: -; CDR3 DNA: TGTGCCAGCTCACCGACAGGCTATAATGAAAAACTGTTTTTT; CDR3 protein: CASSPTGYNEKLFF
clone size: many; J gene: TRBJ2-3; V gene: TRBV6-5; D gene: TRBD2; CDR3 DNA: TGTGCCAGCAGTCCGGCGGGACTAGCGGGAGTGGATACGCAGTATTTT; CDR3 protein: CASSPAGLAGVDTQYF
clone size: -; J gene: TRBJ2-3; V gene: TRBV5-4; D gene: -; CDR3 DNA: TGTGCCAGCAGCAACAGGAAAAGCACAGATACGCAGAATTTT; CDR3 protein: CASSNRKSTDTQNF
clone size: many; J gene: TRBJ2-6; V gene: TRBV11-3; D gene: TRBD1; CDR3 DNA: TGTGCCAGCAGCTTCAGGGGGCCCCGTTCTGGGGCCAACGTCCTGACTTTC; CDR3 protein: CASSFRGPRSGANVLTF
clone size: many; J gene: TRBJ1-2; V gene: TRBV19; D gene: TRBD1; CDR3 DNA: TGTGCCAGCTCAAACGGACAGGGGGCCTATGGCTACACCTTC; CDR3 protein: CASSNGQGAYGYTF
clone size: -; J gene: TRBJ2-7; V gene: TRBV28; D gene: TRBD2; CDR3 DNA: TGTGCCAGCAGTAAGCCCCCTAGCGGGAATTACGAGCAGTACTTC; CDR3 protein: CASSKPPSGNYEQYF
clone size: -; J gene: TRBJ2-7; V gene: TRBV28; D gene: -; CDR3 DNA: TGTGCCAGCAGTCCCCCGGGTACTAGCAAGGAGTACTTC; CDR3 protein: CASSPPGTSKEYF
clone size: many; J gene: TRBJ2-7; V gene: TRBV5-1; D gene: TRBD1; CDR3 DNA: TGCGCCAGCAGCTCAGGACAGGGGGCTGGGTACGAGCAGTACTTC; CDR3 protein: CASSSGQGAGYEQYF
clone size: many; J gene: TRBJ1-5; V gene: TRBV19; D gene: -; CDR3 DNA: TGTGCCAGTAGTGTTCCAGGTTTTTCTCAGCCCCAGCATTTT; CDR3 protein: CASSVPGFSQPQHF
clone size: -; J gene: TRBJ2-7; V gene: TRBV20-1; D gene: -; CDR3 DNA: TGCAATGCTACCACCTACGAGCAGTACTTC; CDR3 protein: CNATTYEQYF
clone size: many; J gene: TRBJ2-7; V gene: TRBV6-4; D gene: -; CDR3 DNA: TGTGCCAGAAGTGTCGAGGGTTACGAGCAGTACTTC; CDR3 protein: CARSVEGYEQYF
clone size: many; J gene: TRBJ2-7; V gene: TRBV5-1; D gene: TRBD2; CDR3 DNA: TGCGCCAGCAGGTTACTAGCGGAGCCAAACTACGAGCAGTACTTC; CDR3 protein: CASRLLAEPNYEQYF
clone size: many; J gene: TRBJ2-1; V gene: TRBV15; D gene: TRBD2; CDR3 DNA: TGTGCCACCAGCAGGTCGACTAGCGGGTACAATGAGCAGTTCTTC; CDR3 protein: CATSRSTSGYNEQFF
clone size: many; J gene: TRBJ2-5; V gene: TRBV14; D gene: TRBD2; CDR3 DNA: TGTGCCAGCAGCCGTTTACTAGCGGGAGGGCAAGAGACCCAGTACTTC; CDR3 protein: CASSRLLAGGQETQYF
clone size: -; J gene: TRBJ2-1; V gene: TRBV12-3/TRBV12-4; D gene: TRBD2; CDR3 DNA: TGTGCCAGCAGTTTGGGGAGGGTATTCGAGCAGTTCTTC; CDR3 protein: CASSLGRVFEQFF